This T cell receptor beta chain was found in a study of blood T cell repertoires in COVID-19. Method: immunoSEQ multiplex PCR; TCRdb's copy keeps in-frame clones and lacks some. The table includes about 170,000 clones, 70% to 85% detected once. V shed 1 base and J 3 bases; nucleotides not matched to a gene: 4. Germline CDR1 reads SGHKS; CDR2 reads YYEKEE (reference sequence). The CDR3 loop spans 14 amino acids. The TCR comes from an elderly man with COVID-19, enrolled during active disease. The chain combines TRBV5-5 with TRBJ2-7, with 7 bases fitting TRBD1. What was sequenced was peripheral blood. CDR3 sequence (DNA): TGTGCCAGCAGCTTGTGGACAGGAATCTACGAGCAGTACTTC. Its protein product is CASSLWTGIYEQYF.